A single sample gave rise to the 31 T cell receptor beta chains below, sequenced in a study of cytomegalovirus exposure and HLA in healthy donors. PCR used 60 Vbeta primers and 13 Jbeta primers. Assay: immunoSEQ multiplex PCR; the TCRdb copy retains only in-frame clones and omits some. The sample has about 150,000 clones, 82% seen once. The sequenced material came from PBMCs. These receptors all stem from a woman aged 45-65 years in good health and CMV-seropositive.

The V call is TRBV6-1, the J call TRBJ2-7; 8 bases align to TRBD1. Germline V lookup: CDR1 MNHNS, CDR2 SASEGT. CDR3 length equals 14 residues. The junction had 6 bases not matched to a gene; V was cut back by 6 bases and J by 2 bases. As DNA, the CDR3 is TGTGCCAGCAGCCTAGGACAGGGCCCCTACGAGCAGTACTTC. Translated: CASSLGQGPYEQYF.

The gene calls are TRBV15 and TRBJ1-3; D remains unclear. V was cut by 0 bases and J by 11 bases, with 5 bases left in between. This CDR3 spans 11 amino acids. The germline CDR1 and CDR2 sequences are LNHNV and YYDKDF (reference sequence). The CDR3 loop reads CATSRDAPIYF. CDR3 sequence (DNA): TGTGCCACCAGCAGAGATGCGCCCATATATTTT. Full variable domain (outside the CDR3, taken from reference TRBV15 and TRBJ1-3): DAMVIQNPRYQVTQFGKPVTLSCSQTLNHNVMYWYQQKSSQAPKLLFHYYDKDFNNEADTPDNFQSRRPNTSFCFLDIRSPGLGDTAMYLCATSRDAPIYFGEGSWLTVV.

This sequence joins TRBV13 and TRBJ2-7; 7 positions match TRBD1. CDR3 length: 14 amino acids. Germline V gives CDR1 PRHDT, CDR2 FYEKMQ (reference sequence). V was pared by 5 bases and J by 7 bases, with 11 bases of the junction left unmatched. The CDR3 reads CASSNRAGGLEQYF. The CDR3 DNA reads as TGTGCCAGCAGCAATCGGGCAGGGGGTTTGGAGCAGTACTTC.

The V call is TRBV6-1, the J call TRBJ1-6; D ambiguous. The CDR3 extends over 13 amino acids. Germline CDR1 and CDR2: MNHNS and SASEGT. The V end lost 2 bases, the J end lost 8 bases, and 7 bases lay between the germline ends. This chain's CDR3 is CASSERRDSPLHF. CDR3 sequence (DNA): TGTGCCAGCAGTGAAAGGAGAGATTCACCCCTCCACTTT.

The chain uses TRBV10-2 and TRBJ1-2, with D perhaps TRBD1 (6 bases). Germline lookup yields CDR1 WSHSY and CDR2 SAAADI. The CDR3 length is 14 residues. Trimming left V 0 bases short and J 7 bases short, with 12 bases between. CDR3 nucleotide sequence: TGCGCCAGCAGTGAGTCGCGGCAGGGGCTTGGCTACACCTTC. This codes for CASSESRQGLGYTF.

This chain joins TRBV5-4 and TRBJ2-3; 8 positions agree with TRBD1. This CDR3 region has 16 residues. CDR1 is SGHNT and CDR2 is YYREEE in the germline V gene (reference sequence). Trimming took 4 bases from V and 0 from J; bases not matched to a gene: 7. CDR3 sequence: CASSTGQGSSTDTQYF. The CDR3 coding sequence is TGTGCCAGCAGCACCGGACAGGGCTCTAGCACAGATACGCAGTATTTT.

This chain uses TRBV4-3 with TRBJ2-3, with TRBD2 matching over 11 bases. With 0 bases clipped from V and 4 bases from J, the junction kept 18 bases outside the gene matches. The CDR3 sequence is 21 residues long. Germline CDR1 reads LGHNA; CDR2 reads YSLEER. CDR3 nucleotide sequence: TGCGCCAGCAGCCAAGATTTCAAGGTTCTAGCGGGGGGTTTAGCTGCAGATACGCAGTATTTT. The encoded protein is CASSQDFKVLAGGLAADTQYF.

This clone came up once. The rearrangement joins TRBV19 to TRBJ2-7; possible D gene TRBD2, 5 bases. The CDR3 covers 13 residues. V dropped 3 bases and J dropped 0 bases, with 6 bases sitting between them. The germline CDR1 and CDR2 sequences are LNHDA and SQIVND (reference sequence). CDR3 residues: CASSIGDSYEQYF. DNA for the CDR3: TGTGCCAGTAGTATCGGGGACTCCTACGAGCAGTACTTC.

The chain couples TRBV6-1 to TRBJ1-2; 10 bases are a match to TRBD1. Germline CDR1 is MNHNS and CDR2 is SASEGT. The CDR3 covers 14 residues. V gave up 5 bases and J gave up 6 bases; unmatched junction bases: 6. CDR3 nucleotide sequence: TGTGCCAGCAGTAGGGCGGGGACAGGGGATGGCTACACCTTC. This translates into CASSRAGTGDGYTF.

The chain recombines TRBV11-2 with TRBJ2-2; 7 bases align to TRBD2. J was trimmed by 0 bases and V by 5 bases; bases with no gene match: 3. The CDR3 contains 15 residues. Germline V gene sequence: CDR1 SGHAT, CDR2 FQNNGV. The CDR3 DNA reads TGTGCCAGCAGCCCGGGACTAACGAACACCGGGGAGCTGTTTTTT. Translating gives CASSPGLTNTGELFF.

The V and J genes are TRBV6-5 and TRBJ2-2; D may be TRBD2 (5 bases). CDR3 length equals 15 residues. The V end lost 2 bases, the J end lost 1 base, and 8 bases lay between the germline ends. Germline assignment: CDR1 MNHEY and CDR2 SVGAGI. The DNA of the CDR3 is TGTGCCAGCAGTTACCGGGGAAAGAACACCGGGGAGCTGTTTTTT. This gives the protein CASSYRGKNTGELFF.

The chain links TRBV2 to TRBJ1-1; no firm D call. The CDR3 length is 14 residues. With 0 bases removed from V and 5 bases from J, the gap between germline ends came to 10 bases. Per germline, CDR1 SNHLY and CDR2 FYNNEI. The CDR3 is CASSEARRGTEAFF. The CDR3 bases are TGTGCCAGCAGTGAAGCGAGGAGAGGAACTGAAGCTTTCTTT.

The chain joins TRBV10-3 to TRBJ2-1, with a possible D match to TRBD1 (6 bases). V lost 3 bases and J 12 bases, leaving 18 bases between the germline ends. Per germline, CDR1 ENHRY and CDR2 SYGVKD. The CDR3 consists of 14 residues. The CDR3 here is CAISDETSGRGQFF. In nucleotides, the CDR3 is TGTGCCATCAGTGATGAAACTTCGGGCAGGGGGCAGTTCTTC.

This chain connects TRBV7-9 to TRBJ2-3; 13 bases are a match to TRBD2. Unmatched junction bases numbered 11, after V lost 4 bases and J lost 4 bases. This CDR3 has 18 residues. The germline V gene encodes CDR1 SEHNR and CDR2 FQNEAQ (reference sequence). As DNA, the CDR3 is TGTGCCAGCAGCTCCGACGGTCGAGGACTAGCGGGGGCAGATACGCAGTATTTT. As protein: CASSSDGRGLAGADTQYF.

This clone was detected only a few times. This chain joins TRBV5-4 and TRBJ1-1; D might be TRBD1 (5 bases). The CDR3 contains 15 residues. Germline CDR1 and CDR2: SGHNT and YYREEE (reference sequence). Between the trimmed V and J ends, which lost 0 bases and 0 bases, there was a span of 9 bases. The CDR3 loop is CASSLDRPMNTEAFF. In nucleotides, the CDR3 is TGTGCCAGCAGCTTGGACAGGCCCATGAACACTGAAGCTTTCTTT.

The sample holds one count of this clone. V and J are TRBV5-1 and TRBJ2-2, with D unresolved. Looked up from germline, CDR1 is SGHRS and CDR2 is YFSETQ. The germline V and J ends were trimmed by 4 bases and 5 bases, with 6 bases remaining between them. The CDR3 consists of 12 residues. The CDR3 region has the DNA TGCGCCAGCAGCAAACATACCGGGGAGCTGTTTTTT. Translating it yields CASSKHTGELFF. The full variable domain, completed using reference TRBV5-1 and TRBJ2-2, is KAGVTQTPRYLIKTRGQQVTLSCSPISGHRSVSWYQQTPGQGLQFLFEYFSETQRNKGNFPGRFSGRQFSNSRSEMNVSTLELGDSALYLCASSKHTGELFFGEGSRLTVL.

The CDR3 loop reads CASSLSGTDTQYF. CDR3 nucleotide sequence: TGTGCCAGCAGCTTAAGCGGCACAGATACGCAGTATTTT. The chain is built from TRBV13 and TRBJ2-3, with unresolved D. V lost 2 bases and J lost 1, with 4 bases in between. This CDR3 comprises 13 residues. Germline V gene sequence: CDR1 PRHDT, CDR2 FYEKMQ (reference sequence).

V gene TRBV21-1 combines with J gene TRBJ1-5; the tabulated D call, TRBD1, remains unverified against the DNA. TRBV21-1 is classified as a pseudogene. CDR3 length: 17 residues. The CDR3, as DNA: TGTGCCAGCAGCGCTTCAAGGGGGAATGCATTCAATCAGCCCCAGCATTTT. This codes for CASSASRGNAFNQPQHF.

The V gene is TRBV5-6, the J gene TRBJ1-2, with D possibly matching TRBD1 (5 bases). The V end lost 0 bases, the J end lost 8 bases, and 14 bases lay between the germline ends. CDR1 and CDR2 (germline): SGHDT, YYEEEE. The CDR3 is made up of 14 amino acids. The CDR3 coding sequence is TGTGCCAGCAGCTTGGTACGGGGCGGGAAGGGCTACACCTTC. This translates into CASSLVRGGKGYTF.

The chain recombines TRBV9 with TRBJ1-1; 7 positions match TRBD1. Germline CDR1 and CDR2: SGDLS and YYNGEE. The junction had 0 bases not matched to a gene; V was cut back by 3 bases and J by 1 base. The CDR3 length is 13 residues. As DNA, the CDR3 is TGTGCCAGCAGCGCAGGGGGGAACACTGAAGCTTTCTTT. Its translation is CASSAGGNTEAFF.

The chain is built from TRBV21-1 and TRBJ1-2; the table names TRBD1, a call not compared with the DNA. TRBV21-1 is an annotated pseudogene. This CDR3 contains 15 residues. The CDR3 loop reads CASSKGAGAHYGYTF. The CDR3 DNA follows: TGTGCCAGCAGCAAAGGCGCAGGGGCACACTATGGCTACACCTTC.

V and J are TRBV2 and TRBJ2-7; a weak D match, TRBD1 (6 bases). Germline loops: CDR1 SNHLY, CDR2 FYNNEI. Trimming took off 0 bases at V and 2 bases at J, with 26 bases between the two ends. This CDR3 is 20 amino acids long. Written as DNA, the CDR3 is TGTGCCAGCAGTGAAGCGCGGACAAGGACCGGGAAGAGGGGGACCTACGAGCAGTACTTC. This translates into CASSEARTRTGKRGTYEQYF.

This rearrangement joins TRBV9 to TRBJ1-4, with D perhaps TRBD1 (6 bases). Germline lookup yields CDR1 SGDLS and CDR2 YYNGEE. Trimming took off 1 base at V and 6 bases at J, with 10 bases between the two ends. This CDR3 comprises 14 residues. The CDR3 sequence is CASSVRGRDEKLFF. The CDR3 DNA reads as TGTGCCAGCAGCGTAAGGGGGAGGGATGAAAAACTGTTTTTT.

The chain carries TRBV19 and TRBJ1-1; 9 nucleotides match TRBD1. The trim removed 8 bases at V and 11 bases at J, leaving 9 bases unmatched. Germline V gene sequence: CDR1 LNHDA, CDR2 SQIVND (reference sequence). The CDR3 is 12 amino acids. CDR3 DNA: TGTGCCAGTGGGGGACAGGGAAGGTACGCTTTCTTT. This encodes CASGGQGRYAFF.

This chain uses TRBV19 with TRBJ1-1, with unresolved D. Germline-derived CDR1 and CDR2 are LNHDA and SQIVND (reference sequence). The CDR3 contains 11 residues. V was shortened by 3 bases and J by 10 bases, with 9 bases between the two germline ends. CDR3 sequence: CASSIPMLAFF. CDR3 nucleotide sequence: TGTGCCAGTAGTATCCCTATGTTAGCTTTCTTT.

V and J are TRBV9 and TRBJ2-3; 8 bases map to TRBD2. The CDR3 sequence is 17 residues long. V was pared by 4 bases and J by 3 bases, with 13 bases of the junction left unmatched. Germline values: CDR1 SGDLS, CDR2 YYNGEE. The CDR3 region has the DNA TGTGCCAGCAGCCTCCCACGGGATAGCGGGGTGACAGATACGCAGTATTTT. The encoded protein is CASSLPRDSGVTDTQYF. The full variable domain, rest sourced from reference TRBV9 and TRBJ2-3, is DSGVTQTPKHLITATGQRVTLRCSPRSGDLSVYWYQQSLDQGLQFLIQYYNGEERAKGNILERFSAQQFPDLHSELNLSSLELGDSALYFCASSLPRDSGVTDTQYFGPGTRLTVL.

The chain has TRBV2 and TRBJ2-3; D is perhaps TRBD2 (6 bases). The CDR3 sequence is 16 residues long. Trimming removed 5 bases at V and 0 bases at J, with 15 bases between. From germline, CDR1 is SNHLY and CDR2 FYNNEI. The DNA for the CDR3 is TGTGCCAGCAGTTTATCCTGGACTACCAGCACAGATACGCAGTATTTT. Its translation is CASSLSWTTSTDTQYF.

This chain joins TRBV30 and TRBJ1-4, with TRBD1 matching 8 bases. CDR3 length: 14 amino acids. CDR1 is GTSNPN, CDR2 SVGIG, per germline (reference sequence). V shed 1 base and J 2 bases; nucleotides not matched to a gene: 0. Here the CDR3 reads CAWSGQGTNEKLFF. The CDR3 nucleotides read TGTGCCTGGAGTGGACAGGGGACTAATGAAAAACTGTTTTTT.

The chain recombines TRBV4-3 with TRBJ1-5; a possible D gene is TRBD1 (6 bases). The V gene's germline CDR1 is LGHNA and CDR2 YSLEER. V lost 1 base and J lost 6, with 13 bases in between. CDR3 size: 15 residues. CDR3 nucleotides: TGCGCCAGCAGCCAAGGTTCTCAGGGGAGTCAGCCCCAGCATTTT. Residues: CASSQGSQGSQPQHF.

The CDR3 protein is CASSLVGGTDTQYF. For the CDR3, the DNA is TGTGCCAGCAGCTTAGTAGGGGGCACAGATACGCAGTATTTT. V gene TRBV7-2 combines with J gene TRBJ2-3; possible D gene TRBD1, 5 bases. From germline, CDR1 is SGHTA and CDR2 FQGNSA. The CDR3 runs 14 residues. V was pared by 1 base and J by 1 base, with 6 bases between.

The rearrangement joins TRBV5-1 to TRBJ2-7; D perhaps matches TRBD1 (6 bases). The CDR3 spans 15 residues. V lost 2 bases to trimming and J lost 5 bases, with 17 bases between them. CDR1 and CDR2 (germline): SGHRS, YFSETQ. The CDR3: CASSFGRQVLDEQYF. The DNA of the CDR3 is TGCGCCAGCAGCTTTGGAAGACAGGTTCTCGACGAGCAGTACTTC.